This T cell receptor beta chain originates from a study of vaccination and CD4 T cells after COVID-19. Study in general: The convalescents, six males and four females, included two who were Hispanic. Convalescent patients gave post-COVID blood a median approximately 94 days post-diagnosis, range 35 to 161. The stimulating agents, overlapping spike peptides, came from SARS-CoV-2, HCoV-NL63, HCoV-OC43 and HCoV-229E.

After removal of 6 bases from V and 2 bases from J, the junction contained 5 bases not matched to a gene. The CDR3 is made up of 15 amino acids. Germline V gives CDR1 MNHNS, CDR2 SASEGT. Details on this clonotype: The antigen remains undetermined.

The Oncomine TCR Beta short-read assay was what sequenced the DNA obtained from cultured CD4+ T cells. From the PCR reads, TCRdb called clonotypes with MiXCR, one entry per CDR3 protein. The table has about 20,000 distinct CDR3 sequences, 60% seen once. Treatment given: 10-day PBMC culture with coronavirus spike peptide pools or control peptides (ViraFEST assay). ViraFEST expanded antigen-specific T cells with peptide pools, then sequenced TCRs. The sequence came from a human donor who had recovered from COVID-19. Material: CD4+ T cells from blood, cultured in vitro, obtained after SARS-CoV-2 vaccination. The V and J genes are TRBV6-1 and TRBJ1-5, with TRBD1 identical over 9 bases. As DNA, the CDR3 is TGTGCCAGCAGCGACAGGGGGGGGGGCAATCAGCCCCAGCATTTT. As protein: CASSDRGGGNQPQHF.